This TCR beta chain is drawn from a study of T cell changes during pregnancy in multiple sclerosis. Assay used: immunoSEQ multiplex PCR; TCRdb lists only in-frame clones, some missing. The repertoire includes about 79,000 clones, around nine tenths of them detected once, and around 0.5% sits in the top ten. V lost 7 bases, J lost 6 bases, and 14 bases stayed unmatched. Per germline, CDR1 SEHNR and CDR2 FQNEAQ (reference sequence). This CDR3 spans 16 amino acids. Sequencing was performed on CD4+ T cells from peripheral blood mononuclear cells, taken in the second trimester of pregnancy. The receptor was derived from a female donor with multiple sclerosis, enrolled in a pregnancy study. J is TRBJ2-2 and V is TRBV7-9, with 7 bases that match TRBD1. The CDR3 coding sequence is TGTGCCAGCATCCTGTGGGACAGAGGAAGCGCCGGGGAGCTGTTTTTT. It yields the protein CASILWDRGSAGELFF.